Below are 17 T cell receptor beta chains sequenced from a single sample in a study of T cell responses to AZD1222 COVID-19 vaccine. Data came from immunoSEQ multiplex PCR; TCRdb stores just in-frame clones and leaves some out. Of roughly 140,000 clones in the sample, around nine tenths are singletons; the top ten hold under 4%. This sample comprised peripheral blood, obtained 28 days after the second AZD1222 dose. These receptors came from an adult who received the AZD1222 COVID-19 vaccine.

The chain combines TRBV3-1 (or the pseudogene TRBV3-2) with TRBJ2-2; 12 positions agree with TRBD1. This CDR3 has 19 amino acids. CDR1 and CDR2 (germline): LGHDT, YNNKEL (reference sequence). Unmatched junction bases numbered 15, after V lost 6 bases and J lost 4 bases. The CDR3 reads CASSQTGTGGSGTTGELFF. CDR3 DNA sequence: TGTGCCAGCAGTCAAACCGGGACAGGGGGCTCGGGGACCACCGGGGAGCTGTTTTTT.

The chain joins TRBV6-6 to TRBJ2-7; 8 bases are a match to TRBD2. Per the germline V gene, CDR1 is MNHNY and CDR2 is SVGAGI (reference sequence). The CDR3 spans 16 residues. The V and J ends lost 0 bases and 1 base, in that order; junction bases with no gene match: 5. In nucleotides, the CDR3 is TGTGCCAGCAGTTACTCTCTAGCGGGCGCTTCCTACGAGCAGTACTTC. This codes for CASSYSLAGASYEQYF.

The V gene is TRBV5-5, the J gene TRBJ1-2; D gene unclear. Germline V gene lookup returns CDR1 SGHKS and CDR2 YYEKEE (reference sequence). The length of the CDR3 is 14 residues. Trimming removed 3 bases at V and 3 bases at J, with 12 bases between. As DNA, the CDR3 is TGTGCCAGCAGCTCGGCCGGGCGGTACTATGGCTACACCTTC. Amino acid sequence: CASSSAGRYYGYTF.

The V and J genes are TRBV2 and TRBJ2-1; possibly TRBD1 or TRBD2 for D (5 bases each). Between the trimmed V and J ends, which lost 8 bases and 6 bases, there was a span of 23 bases. The CDR3 is made up of 16 amino acids. Germline V CDR1 and CDR2: SNHLY, FYNNEI. CDR3 sequence reads: CASPTPRDPRSNEQFF. In DNA form, the CDR3 reads TGTGCCAGCCCAACCCCCAGGGACCCTAGAAGCAATGAGCAGTTCTTC.

In DNA form, the CDR3 reads TGTGCCAGCAGCCCCGCTGGGTATCAGCCCCAGCATTTT. This codes for CASSPAGYQPQHF. This chain links TRBV7-9 with TRBJ1-5, with D hard to call. Trimming cost V 5 bases and J 5 bases, with 10 bases left between them. The CDR3 contains 13 residues. Germline loops: CDR1 SEHNR, CDR2 FQNEAQ (reference sequence).

The J gene is TRBJ1-1, the V gene TRBV5-4; 10 bases fit TRBD1. V shed 3 bases, J shed 0 bases, and the junction held 5 bases outside the gene matches. The CDR3 is made up of 16 amino acids. Germline V CDR1 and CDR2: SGHNT, YYREEE (reference sequence). CDR3 sequence: CASSSWTGGMNTEAFF. The CDR3 DNA reads TGTGCCAGCAGCTCCTGGACAGGGGGGATGAACACTGAAGCTTTCTTT.

V is TRBV2 and J is TRBJ1-1; D is perhaps TRBD1 (5 bases). This CDR3 is 14 amino acids long. Trimming removed 7 bases from V and 4 bases from J, with 16 bases in between. CDR1 is SNHLY and CDR2 is FYNNEI in the germline V gene. The CDR3 sequence: CASTFQGGGTEAFF. The CDR3 nucleotides read TGTGCCAGCACCTTTCAGGGTGGCGGCACTGAAGCTTTCTTT.

CDR3 coding DNA: TGTGCCTGGAGTAAACCGGGACTAGCGGGAGGGATGCAGTATTTT. The encoded protein is CAWSKPGLAGGMQYF. V and J are TRBV30 and TRBJ2-3, with 16 bases fitting TRBD2. CDR3 size: 15 residues. Looked up from germline, CDR1 is GTSNPN and CDR2 is SVGIG (reference sequence). Trimming at V came to 2 bases and at J to 11 bases, leaving 7 bases not matched to a gene. Together with reference TRBV30 and TRBJ2-3, the CDR3 gives the full variable domain: SQTIHQWPATLVQPVGSPLSLECTVEGTSNPNLYWYRQAAGRGLQLLFYSVGIGQISSEVPQNLSASRPQDRQFILSSKKLLLSDSGFYLCAWSKPGLAGGMQYFGPGTRLTVL.

The J gene is TRBJ1-1, the V gene TRBV3-1 (or the pseudogene TRBV3-2); tentatively, D is TRBD1 (5 bases). Per germline, CDR1 LGHDT and CDR2 YNNKEL (reference sequence). CDR3 length: 13 residues. With 2 bases removed from V and 10 bases from J, the gap between germline ends came to 14 bases. The CDR3 reads CASSQSLGPGAFF. CDR3 sequence (DNA): TGTGCCAGCAGCCAAAGCTTGGGGCCGGGAGCTTTCTTT.

The chain couples TRBV19 to TRBJ1-2, with D uncertain. V shed 9 bases and J shed 4 bases, with 12 bases lying between them. The germline gives CDR1 LNHDA, CDR2 SQIVND (reference sequence). The CDR3 has 12 residues. The CDR3 protein is CASGRRSYGYTF. CDR3 in DNA: TGTGCCAGCGGAAGGCGGTCCTATGGCTACACCTTC.

The chain combines TRBV7-9 with TRBJ2-6; TRBD2 agrees at 7 bases. Germline V lookup: CDR1 SEHNR, CDR2 FQNEAQ (reference sequence). Trimming at V came to 5 bases and at J to 3 bases, leaving 7 bases not matched to a gene. The CDR3 is made up of 16 amino acids. The CDR3 is CASSPLGGGGANVLTF. CDR3 nucleotides: TGTGCCAGCAGCCCCCTGGGCGGGGGTGGGGCCAACGTCCTGACTTTC.

This sequence joins TRBV11-2 and TRBJ1-3; TRBD1 matches at 7 bases. The V and J ends lost 8 bases and 0 bases, in that order; junction bases with no gene match: 4. This CDR3 is 14 amino acids long. Germline assignment: CDR1 SGHAT and CDR2 FQNNGV. The CDR3 DNA sequence: TGTGCCAGCTTGGGACAGTCCTCTGGAAACACCATATATTTT. Its translation: CASLGQSSGNTIYF.

The rearrangement links TRBV6-5 to TRBJ1-3, with D possibly TRBD1 on 5 matching bases. This CDR3 contains 11 residues. The germline CDR1 and CDR2 sequences are MNHEY and SVGAGI. V was shortened by 10 bases and J by 14 bases, with 18 bases between the two germline ends. Written as DNA, the CDR3 is TGTGCCACCCGTCGGGGGGGGATATTATATTTT. The encoded protein is CATRRGGILYF.

The chain recombines TRBV5-6 with TRBJ2-3; 7 bases are a match to TRBD1. J was trimmed by 6 bases and V by 3 bases; bases with no gene match: 7. The CDR3 contains 14 residues. Germline CDR1 SGHDT, CDR2 YYEEEE. CDR3 region: CASSSRQGGDTQYF. For the CDR3, the DNA is TGTGCCAGCAGCTCTCGACAGGGCGGGGATACGCAGTATTTT.

V and J are TRBV11-2 and TRBJ2-5, with D perhaps TRBD1 (6 bases). Per the germline V gene, CDR1 is SGHAT and CDR2 is FQNNGV. The CDR3 runs 17 residues. The V end lost 5 bases, the J end lost 6 bases, and 25 bases lay between the germline ends. The CDR3 here is CASSATSWQGSEKTQYF. The DNA for the CDR3 is TGTGCCAGCAGCGCCACTAGTTGGCAGGGGAGTGAGAAGACCCAGTACTTC.

The chain employs TRBV29-1 and TRBJ1-1, with a tentative D call TRBD1 (5 bases). Trimming pared 6 bases from V and 5 bases from J, leaving 13 bases between. CDR1 and CDR2 from the germline V gene are SQVTM and ANQGSEA. The CDR3 has 12 residues. CDR3 sequence reads: CSVGQGKTEAFF. The CDR3 nucleotides read TGCAGCGTCGGGCAGGGCAAGACTGAAGCTTTCTTT. The complete variable domain, with remaining parts taken from reference TRBV29-1 and TRBJ1-1, reads SAVISQKPSRDICQRGTSLTIQCQVDSQVTMMFWYRQQPGQSLTLIATANQGSEATYESGFVIDKFPISRPNLTFSTLTVSNMSPEDSSIYLCSVGQGKTEAFFGQGTRLTVV.

This clone has just one count. This sequence joins TRBV10-3 and TRBJ2-7, with a tentative D call TRBD2 (5 bases). This CDR3 has 14 residues. V was pared by 7 bases and J by 0 bases, with 13 bases between. Germline-derived CDR1 and CDR2 are ENHRY and SYGVKD. CDR3 DNA sequence: TGTGCCATCAAAGGCCGAGGGAGCTCCTACGAGCAGTACTTC. Protein sequence: CAIKGRGSSYEQYF.